This passage covers 5 T cell receptor beta chains from one sample sequenced in a study of control samples from healthy donors and cancer patients. TCRdb's table, derived via immunoSEQ multiplex PCR, lists solely in-frame clones and lacks some. The repertoire holds about 140,000 clones, with roughly nine tenths as singletons. Specimen: blood. All receptors derive from a man between 18 and 29 years old in good health.

This chain links TRBV6-4 with TRBJ1-5; D is perhaps TRBD1 (5 bases). Germline V gene sequence: CDR1 MRHNA, CDR2 SNTAGT. The length of the CDR3 is 16 residues. V was clipped by 6 bases and J by 9 bases, with 24 bases between them. CDR3 loop: CASRGWQTGPCPPQHF. The CDR3 nucleotides are TGTGCCAGCAGGGGCTGGCAAACAGGTCCTTGTCCGCCCCAGCATTTT.

This chain connects TRBV27 to TRBJ1-2; D is possibly TRBD1 (6 bases). Between the trimmed V and J ends, which lost 0 bases and 3 bases, there was a span of 8 bases. Germline V gene lookup returns CDR1 MNHEY and CDR2 SMNVEV (reference sequence). CDR3 size: 14 residues. The CDR3 DNA follows: TGTGCCAGCAGTTTATCTGGGACACACTATGGCTACACCTTC. Amino acid sequence: CASSLSGTHYGYTF.

The chain is built from TRBV30 and TRBJ2-3; TRBD2 matches at 12 bases. Losses at the gene ends were 0 bases for V and 8 bases for J; bases not matched to a gene: 6. The CDR3 consists of 15 residues. The germline V gene has CDR1 GTSNPN and CDR2 SVGIG (reference sequence). CDR3 protein: CAWSVPSGGAGTQYF. The CDR3 DNA is TGTGCCTGGAGTGTTCCTAGCGGGGGGGCGGGTACGCAGTATTTT. Combining the CDR3 with reference TRBV30 and TRBJ2-3 gives the whole variable domain SQTIHQWPATLVQPVGSPLSLECTVEGTSNPNLYWYRQAAGRGLQLLFYSVGIGQISSEVPQNLSASRPQDRQFILSSKKLLLSDSGFYLCAWSVPSGGAGTQYFGPGTRLTVL.

This clone came up once. The chain combines TRBV7-9 with TRBJ1-1; a possible D gene is TRBD1 (6 bases). Trimming removed 6 bases at V and 6 bases at J, with 17 bases between. Per germline, CDR1 SEHNR and CDR2 FQNEAQ (reference sequence). CDR3 size: 14 residues. CDR3 protein: CASSLSSGQPEAFF. The CDR3 DNA follows: TGTGCCAGCAGTCTCTCTTCTGGACAGCCTGAAGCTTTCTTT.

V is TRBV19 and J is TRBJ1-1, with 10 bases that match TRBD1. V gave up 4 bases and J gave up 4 bases; unmatched junction bases: 3. The CDR3 sequence is 14 residues long. Germline CDR1 and CDR2: LNHDA and SQIVND (reference sequence). CDR3 bases: TGTGCCAGTAGTAGACAGGGGGCATCCACTGAAGCTTTCTTT. Residues: CASSRQGASTEAFF.